The 9 T cell receptor beta chains below all came from one sample that was sequenced in a study of control samples from healthy donors and cancer patients. The repertoire was sequenced with immunoSEQ multiplex PCR; TCRdb's copy has only in-frame clones and lacks some. This repertoire shows 350,000 to 450,000 clones, 75% to 95% found once; its top ten account for around 6.4%. Sequencing was carried out using PBMCs. These receptors were obtained from a middle-aged man with head and neck cancer.

The chain combines TRBV7-3 with TRBJ2-3; weak D call: TRBD2 (6 bases). Per the germline V gene, CDR1 is SGHTA and CDR2 is FQGTGA. The CDR3 runs to 16 residues. Trimming took 5 bases from V and 5 from J, leaving 20 bases between them. CDR3 nucleotides: TGTGCCAGCAGCCCCCGGACTGGCGGGGCAGGAGATACGCAGTATTTT. The encoded protein is CASSPRTGGAGDTQYF.

This chain uses TRBV30 with TRBJ2-7; TRBD2 agrees at 12 bases. The CDR3 sequence is 16 residues long. CDR1 is GTSNPN and CDR2 is SVGIG in the germline V gene (reference sequence). After removal of 0 bases from V and 2 bases from J, the junction contained 5 bases not matched to a gene. CDR3 sequence reads: CAWSVPRLAGAYEQYF. CDR3 in DNA: TGTGCCTGGAGTGTACCCCGACTAGCGGGAGCCTACGAGCAGTACTTC.

Only a few counts were recorded for this clone. The chain links TRBV5-8 to TRBJ1-1; D gene uncertain. The V end was cut by 6 bases, the J end by 3 bases, with 15 bases between. The CDR3 spans 14 residues. CDR1 and CDR2 from the germline V gene are SGHTS and YDEGEE. In DNA, the CDR3 is TGTGCCAGCACGGGCCCACCGGGGTACACTGAAGCTTTCTTT. This sequence encodes CASTGPPGYTEAFF.

The chain recombines TRBV2 with TRBJ2-2; 13 bases agree with TRBD2. CDR1 is SNHLY, CDR2 FYNNEI, per germline. CDR3 length: 17 residues. J lost 7 bases, V lost 11 bases, and 16 bases had no gene match. In nucleotides, the CDR3 is TGTGCCGCCCAAATGCAGACTAGCGGGAGGTTGGTCGGGGAGCTGTTTTTT. This codes for CAAQMQTSGRLVGELFF.

In its sample, this clone was seen once. The chain joins TRBV28 to TRBJ2-6, with D perhaps given as TRBD1 or TRBD2 (5 bases each). This CDR3 spans 18 amino acids. CDR1 is MDHEN, CDR2 SYDVKM, per germline. The V and J ends lost 3 bases and 0 bases respectively, with 15 bases between them. In DNA, the CDR3 is TGTGCCAGCAGTTTTCAGTGGGGGATAAGCTCTGGGGCCAACGTCCTGACTTTC. As protein: CASSFQWGISSGANVLTF.

This chain uses TRBV3-1 (or the pseudogene TRBV3-2) with TRBJ1-2; TRBD1 matches at 10 bases. This CDR3 spans 17 amino acids. The junction had 14 bases not matched to a gene; V was cut back by 4 bases and J by 6 bases. Germline loops: CDR1 LGHDT, CDR2 YNNKEL (reference sequence). CDR3 in DNA: TGTGCCAGCAGCCTCTTCATCGGGACAGGGGTGTCTCATGGCTACACCTTC. Translated, it gives CASSLFIGTGVSHGYTF.

The chain carries TRBV25-1 and TRBJ1-1, with 10 bases matching TRBD1. The CDR3 is 12 residues long. Germline CDR1 MGHDK, CDR2 SYGVNS. V shed 6 bases and J 11 bases; nucleotides not matched to a gene: 6. The DNA for the CDR3 is TGTGCCAGCAGACTGGGGACAGGGGAGGCTTTCTTT. Protein product: CASRLGTGEAFF.

On this clone: The identical CDR3 is also encoded by other nucleotide sequences in the sample. This chain joins TRBV30 and TRBJ1-2; a weak D match, TRBD1 (5 bases). CDR1 GTSNPN and CDR2 SVGIG come from the germline V gene (reference sequence). This CDR3 has 12 residues. V was trimmed by 1 base and J by 4 bases, leaving 7 bases between them. The CDR3: CAWSGDSYGYTF. CDR3 sequence (DNA): TGTGCCTGGAGTGGGGACTCCTATGGCTACACCTTC.

The chain combines TRBV6-5 with TRBJ1-2; 10 nucleotides align to TRBD1. Per the germline V gene, CDR1 is MNHEY and CDR2 is SVGAGI. The J segment lost 8 bases and the V segment lost 2 bases, leaving 8 bases of the junction unmatched. This CDR3 region has 15 residues. The CDR3 DNA is TGTGCCAGCAGTTACACACAGACAGGGGGCAGGGGCTACACCTTC. This encodes CASSYTQTGGRGYTF.